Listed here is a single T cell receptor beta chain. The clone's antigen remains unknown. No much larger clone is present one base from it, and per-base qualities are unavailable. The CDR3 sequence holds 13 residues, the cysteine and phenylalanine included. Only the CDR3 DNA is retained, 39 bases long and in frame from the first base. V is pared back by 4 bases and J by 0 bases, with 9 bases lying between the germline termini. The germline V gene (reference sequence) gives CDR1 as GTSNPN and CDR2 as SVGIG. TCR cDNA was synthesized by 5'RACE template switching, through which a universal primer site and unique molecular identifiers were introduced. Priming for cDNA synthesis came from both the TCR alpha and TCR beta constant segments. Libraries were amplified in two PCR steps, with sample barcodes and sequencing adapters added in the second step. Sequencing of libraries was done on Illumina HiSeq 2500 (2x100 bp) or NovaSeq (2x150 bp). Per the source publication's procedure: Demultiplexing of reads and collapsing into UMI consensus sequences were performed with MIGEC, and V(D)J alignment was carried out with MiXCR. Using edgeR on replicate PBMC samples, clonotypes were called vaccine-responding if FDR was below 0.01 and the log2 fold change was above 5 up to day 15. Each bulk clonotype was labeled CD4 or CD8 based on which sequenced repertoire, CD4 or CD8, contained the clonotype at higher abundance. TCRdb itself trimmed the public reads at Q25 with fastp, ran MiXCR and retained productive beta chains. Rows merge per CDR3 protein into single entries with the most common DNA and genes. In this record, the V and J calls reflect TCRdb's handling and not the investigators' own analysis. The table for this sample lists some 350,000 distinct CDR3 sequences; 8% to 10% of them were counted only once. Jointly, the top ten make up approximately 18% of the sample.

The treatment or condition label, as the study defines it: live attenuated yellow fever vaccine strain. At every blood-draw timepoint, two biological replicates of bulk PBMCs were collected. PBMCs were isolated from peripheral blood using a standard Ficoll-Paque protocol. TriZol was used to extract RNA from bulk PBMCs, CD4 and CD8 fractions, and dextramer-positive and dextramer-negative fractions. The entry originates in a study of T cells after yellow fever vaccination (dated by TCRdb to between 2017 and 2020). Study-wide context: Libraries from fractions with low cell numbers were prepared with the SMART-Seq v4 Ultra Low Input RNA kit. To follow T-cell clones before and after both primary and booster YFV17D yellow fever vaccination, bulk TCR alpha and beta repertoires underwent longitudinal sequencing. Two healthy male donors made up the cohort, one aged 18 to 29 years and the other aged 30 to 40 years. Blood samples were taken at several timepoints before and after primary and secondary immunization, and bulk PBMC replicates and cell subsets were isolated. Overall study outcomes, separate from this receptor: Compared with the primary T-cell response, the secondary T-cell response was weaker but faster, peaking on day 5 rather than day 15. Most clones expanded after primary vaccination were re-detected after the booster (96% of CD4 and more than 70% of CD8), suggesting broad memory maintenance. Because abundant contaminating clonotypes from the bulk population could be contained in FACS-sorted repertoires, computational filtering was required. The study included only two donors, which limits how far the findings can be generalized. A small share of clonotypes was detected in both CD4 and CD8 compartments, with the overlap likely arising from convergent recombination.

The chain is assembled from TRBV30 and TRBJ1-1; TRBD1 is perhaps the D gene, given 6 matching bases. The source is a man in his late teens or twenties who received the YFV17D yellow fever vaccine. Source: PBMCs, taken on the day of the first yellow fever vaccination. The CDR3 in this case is CAWTRDMNTEAFF. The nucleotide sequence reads TGTGCCTGGACCCGGGACATGAACACTGAAGCTTTCTTT.